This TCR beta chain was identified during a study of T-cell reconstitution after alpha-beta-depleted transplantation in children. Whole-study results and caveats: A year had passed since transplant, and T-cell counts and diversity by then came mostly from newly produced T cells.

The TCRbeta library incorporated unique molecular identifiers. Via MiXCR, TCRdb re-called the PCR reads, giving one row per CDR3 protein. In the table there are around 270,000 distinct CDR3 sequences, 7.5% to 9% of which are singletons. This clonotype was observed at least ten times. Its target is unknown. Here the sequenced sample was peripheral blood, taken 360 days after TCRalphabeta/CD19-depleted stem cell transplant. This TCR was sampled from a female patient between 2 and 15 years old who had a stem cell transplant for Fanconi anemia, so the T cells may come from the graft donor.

The CDR3 DNA reads TGCAGTGCTAGAGACTTGGACAGGTACAATGAGCAGTTCTTC. It encodes CSARDLDRYNEQFF. The chain joins TRBV20-1 to TRBJ2-1, with 7 bases that match TRBD1. J gave up 4 bases and V 0 bases, and 3 bases lay outside the gene matches. The CDR3 has 14 residues. Germline assignment: CDR1 DFQATT and CDR2 SNEGSKA (reference sequence).